The entry below describes one T cell receptor (beta chain). Its antigen is as yet unknown. The sample belongs to a study of shared clonotypes between healthy human individuals. Germline CDR1 reads SGHTA; CDR2 reads FQGTGA. Trimming shortened V by 1 base and J by 5 bases, and 9 bases separated the two germline ends. CDR3 length: 13 amino acids. General study points: Large depth notwithstanding, sorted-subset sequencing proved incomplete by rarefaction.

The data were produced by immunoSEQ multiplex PCR, yet TCRdb's version contains in-frame clones alone and is incomplete. The sample lists approximately 2.3 million clones, 90% to 95% occurring once. This receptor was obtained from a man in his late teens or twenties in good health. Some clones in this sample may be carry-over from other donors' samples. The chain combines TRBV7-3 with TRBJ2-7, with D unclear. Sequencing used naive CD4+ T cells from PBMCs. Subset given: CD45RA+ positively selected. The CDR3 bases are TGTGCCAGCAGCTTAATTCCGCAGAACGAGCAGTACTTC. Amino acid sequence: CASSLIPQNEQYF.